The 24 T cell receptor beta chains presented below share a single source sample, sequenced in a study of monozygotic twins with inflammatory bowel disease. TCRdb reanalyzed the 5' RACE reads and collapses them to one entry per CDR3 protein, without DNA. The sample shows about 440,000 distinct CDR3 sequences, and roughly 2.2% sits with its ten largest clones. What was sequenced was blood. The origin of the receptors is a human donor with ulcerative colitis or Crohn's disease, or a healthy co-twin of an affected twin (not recorded which).

The chain is built from TRBV28 and TRBJ2-5; there is no DNA to check the TCRdb D call of TRBD1. The V gene's germline CDR1 is MDHEN and CDR2 SYDVKM. This CDR3 is 13 amino acids long. CDR3 region: CASTGTLQETQYF.

The rearrangement joins TRBV7-9 to TRBJ2-4; lacking DNA, the TRBD1 call made by TCRdb goes unchecked. The germline V gene encodes CDR1 SEHNR and CDR2 FQNEAQ (reference sequence). The CDR3 consists of 17 residues. The CDR3 is CASSLVRTDMAKNIQYF.

The chain has TRBV20-1 and TRBJ2-5; TCRdb returns TRBD1, unconfirmable since there is no DNA. The CDR3 extends over 13 amino acids. Germline-derived CDR1 and CDR2 are DFQATT and SNEGSKA (reference sequence). CDR3 protein: CSARGATQETQYF.

J is TRBJ1-6 and V is TRBV5-1; TCRdb's D call of TRBD1 is untestable without DNA. Germline V lookup: CDR1 SGHRS, CDR2 YFSETQ. The CDR3 length is 13 residues. This chain's CDR3 is CASSTDQGAPLHF.

The V gene is TRBV11-2, the J gene TRBJ2-2; lacking DNA, the TRBD1 call made by TCRdb goes unchecked. The CDR3 covers 14 residues. Germline loops: CDR1 SGHAT, CDR2 FQNNGV. The CDR3 here is CASRRTVNTGELFF.

The V gene is TRBV7-8, the J gene TRBJ1-5; TCRdb proposes TRBD1, but this gene call is untestable without DNA. Germline lookup yields CDR1 SGHVS and CDR2 FQNEAQ. The CDR3 covers 16 residues. The CDR3 spells CASSLFGTGGDQPQHF.

The chain carries TRBV12-3 or TRBV12-4 and TRBJ1-5; TCRdb returns TRBD1, unconfirmable since there is no DNA. The CDR3 has 15 residues. The CDR3 spells CASSPTGPNNQPQHF.

The V and J genes are TRBV14 and TRBJ2-1; lacking DNA, the TRBD1 call made by TCRdb goes unchecked. CDR1 and CDR2 (germline): SGHDN, FVKESK. This CDR3 region has 14 residues. The CDR3 loop is CASSQVYGIGEQFF.

This chain joins TRBV12-3 or TRBV12-4 and TRBJ2-1; TCRdb selects TRBD1, and the lack of DNA leaves this call unchecked. The CDR3 consists of 15 residues. CDR3 residues: CASRSRRSSYNEQFF.

V usage is TRBV11-3 and J usage is TRBJ2-2; TCRdb picks TRBD1, but there is no DNA to check that call. The CDR3 extends over 15 amino acids. CDR1 and CDR2 (germline): SGHNT, YENEEA. CDR3 residues: CASSLGDRTFEELFF.

This sequence joins TRBV6-5 and TRBJ2-7; TCRdb's D call of TRBD1 is untestable without DNA. The CDR3 has 16 amino acids. Germline V gene sequence: CDR1 MNHEY, CDR2 SVGAGI. The CDR3 here is CASSYGSTGNAYEQYF.

The rearrangement uses TRBV20-1 and TRBJ2-3; the TRBD1 assignment by TCRdb is unverifiable without DNA. The CDR3 has 15 amino acids. CDR1 is DFQATT, CDR2 SNEGSKA, per germline (reference sequence). CDR3 protein: CSASPPAGGRDTQYF.

The rearrangement joins TRBV4-1 to TRBJ1-5; TCRdb's D call, TRBD1, is unchecked because there is no DNA. Germline V gene data show CDR1 as MGHRA and CDR2 as YSYEKL. This CDR3 spans 15 amino acids. This CDR3 is CASSQDPQGRSTQHF.

The chain couples TRBV10-3 to TRBJ2-7; TCRdb returns TRBD1, unconfirmable since there is no DNA. Germline V gene data show CDR1 as ENHRY and CDR2 as SYGVKD. This CDR3 is built from 15 residues. The CDR3 here is CAIRRGNQPADEQYF.

The chain links TRBV20-1 to TRBJ1-4; TCRdb indicates TRBD1, and absent DNA this call remains unverified. Germline values: CDR1 DFQATT, CDR2 SNEGSKA (reference sequence). The CDR3 length is 13 residues. The CDR3 loop is CSASPGGGEKLFF.

This sequence joins TRBV2 and TRBJ2-7; without DNA, the TCRdb call of TRBD2 cannot be checked. CDR1 and CDR2 (germline): SNHLY, FYNNEI. The CDR3 totals 12 residues. CDR3 loop: CASRPLAYEQYF.

This chain uses TRBV7-9 with TRBJ2-7; checking the TCRdb D call of TRBD2 is not possible without DNA. The CDR3 consists of 16 residues. Germline CDR1 and CDR2: SEHNR and FQNEAQ (reference sequence). CDR3 loop: CASSRLAGGKEYEQYF.

V usage is TRBV15 and J usage is TRBJ2-1; the TRBD2 assignment by TCRdb is unverifiable without DNA. In germline, CDR1 is LNHNV, CDR2 YYDKDF (reference sequence). CDR3 length: 20 residues. The CDR3 region is CATSRDPMRLAGGPGNEQFF.

J is TRBJ2-1 and V is TRBV7-2; TCRdb's assignment of TRBD1 cannot be checked, as there is no DNA. This CDR3 has 13 residues. CDR1 SGHTA and CDR2 FQGNSA come from the germline V gene. CDR3: CASSWTGGNEQFF.

The V gene is TRBV7-2, the J gene TRBJ2-1; as DNA is missing, the TRBD1 call by TCRdb cannot be tested. The germline CDR1 and CDR2 sequences are SGHTA and FQGNSA. This CDR3 spans 15 amino acids. CDR3 protein: CASSLTGQGRNEQFF.

This chain joins TRBV19 and TRBJ1-5; TCRdb's D call, TRBD1, is unchecked because there is no DNA. Per germline, CDR1 LNHDA and CDR2 SQIVND (reference sequence). CDR3 size: 15 residues. CDR3 sequence: CASSRWGQGHQPQHF.

This chain links TRBV11-2 with TRBJ2-3; TCRdb selects TRBD1, and the lack of DNA leaves this call unchecked. Looked up from germline, CDR1 is SGHAT and CDR2 is FQNNGV. CDR3 length: 13 residues. The CDR3 reads CASNPGSTDTQYF. Full variable domain (outside the CDR3, taken from reference TRBV11-2 and TRBJ2-3): EAGVAQSPRYKIIEKRQSVAFWCNPISGHATLYWYQQILGQGPKLLIQFQNNGVVDDSQLPKDRFSAERLKGVDSTLKIQPAKLEDSAVYLCASNPGSTDTQYFGPGTRLTVL.

The chain uses TRBV20-1 and TRBJ1-1. This CDR3 has 14 residues. Germline loops: CDR1 DFQATT, CDR2 SNEGSKA (reference sequence). CDR3 sequence: CSARDPGLNTEAFF.

The rearrangement uses TRBV29-1 and TRBJ2-7; the TCRdb D gene call, TRBD1, has no DNA to confirm it. CDR1 and CDR2 from the germline V gene are SQVTM and ANQGSEA. This CDR3 region has 13 residues. CDR3 residues: CSVTGTGEREQYF.